The entry below describes one T cell receptor (beta chain). The data originate from a study of early T cells in non-severe SARS-CoV-2 infection. Overall study context: It was bulk RNA from unsorted whole blood that was sequenced, and the chains were unpaired.

Per germline, CDR1 SQVTM and CDR2 ANQGSEA. V was clipped by 7 bases and J by 0 bases, with 10 bases between them. This CDR3 spans 13 amino acids. Individual cDNA molecules carried attached unique molecular identifiers. TCRdb independently ran MiXCR on the 5' RACE reads; one entry per CDR3 protein. The sample records tens of thousands of distinct CDR3 sequences, 10% being singletons. This sequence originates from an adult who was a healthcare worker with PCR-confirmed SARS-CoV-2 infection or an uninfected control (not recorded which). The rearrangement links TRBV29-1 to TRBJ2-1; possible D gene TRBD1, 6 bases. The sequenced sample was whole blood. The chain's CDR3 is CSARRGSYNEQFF. In nucleotides, the CDR3 is TGCAGCGCCCGCAGGGGCTCCTACAATGAGCAGTTCTTC.